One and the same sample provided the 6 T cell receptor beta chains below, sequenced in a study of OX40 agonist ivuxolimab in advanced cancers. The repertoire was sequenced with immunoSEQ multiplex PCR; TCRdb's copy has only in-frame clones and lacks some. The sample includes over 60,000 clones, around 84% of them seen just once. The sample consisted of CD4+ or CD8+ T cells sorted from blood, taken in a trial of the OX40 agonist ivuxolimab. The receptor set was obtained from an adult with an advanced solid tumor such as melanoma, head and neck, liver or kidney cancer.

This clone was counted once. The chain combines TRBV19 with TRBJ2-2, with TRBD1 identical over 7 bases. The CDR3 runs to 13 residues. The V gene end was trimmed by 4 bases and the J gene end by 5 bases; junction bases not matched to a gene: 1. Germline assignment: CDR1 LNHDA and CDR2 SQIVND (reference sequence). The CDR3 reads CASSTQGTGELFF. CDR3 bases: TGTGCCAGTAGTACACAGGGGACCGGGGAGCTGTTTTTT.

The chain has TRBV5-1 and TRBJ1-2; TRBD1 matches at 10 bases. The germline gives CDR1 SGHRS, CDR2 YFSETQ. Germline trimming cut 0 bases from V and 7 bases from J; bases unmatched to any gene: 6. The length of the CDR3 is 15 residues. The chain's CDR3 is CASSLGRQGAGGYTF. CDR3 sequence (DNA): TGCGCCAGCAGCTTGGGACGACAGGGGGCAGGTGGCTACACCTTC.

This CDR3 is CASRNDKDQPQHF. The CDR3 DNA sequence: TGTGCCAGCAGGAATGACAAGGATCAGCCCCAGCATTTT. The chain links TRBV6-6 to TRBJ1-5, with D hard to call. This CDR3 has 13 amino acids. V lost 6 bases, J lost 5 bases, and 11 bases lay in between. Germline lookup yields CDR1 MNHNY and CDR2 SVGAGI (reference sequence).

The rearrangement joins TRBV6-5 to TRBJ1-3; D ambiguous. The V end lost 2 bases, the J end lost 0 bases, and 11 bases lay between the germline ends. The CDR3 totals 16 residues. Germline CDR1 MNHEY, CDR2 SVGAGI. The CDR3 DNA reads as TGTGCCAGCAGTTACAGCGCTGCTTTCTCTGGAAACACCATATATTTT. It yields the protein CASSYSAAFSGNTIYF.

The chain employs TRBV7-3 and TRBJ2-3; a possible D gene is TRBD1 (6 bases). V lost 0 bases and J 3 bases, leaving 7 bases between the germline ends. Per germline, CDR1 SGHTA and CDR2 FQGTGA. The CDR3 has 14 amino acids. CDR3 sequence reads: CASSLTGTTDTQYF. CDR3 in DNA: TGTGCCAGCAGCTTAACCGGGACAACAGATACGCAGTATTTT.

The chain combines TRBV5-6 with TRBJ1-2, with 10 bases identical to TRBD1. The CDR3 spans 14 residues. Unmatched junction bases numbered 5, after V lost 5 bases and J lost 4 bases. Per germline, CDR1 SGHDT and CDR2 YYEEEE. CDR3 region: CASRFRDRGYGYTF. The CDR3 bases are TGTGCCAGCAGGTTCCGGGACAGGGGCTATGGCTACACCTTC. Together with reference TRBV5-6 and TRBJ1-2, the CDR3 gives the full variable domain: DAGVTQSPTHLIKTRGQQVTLRCSPKSGHDTVSWYQQALGQGPQFIFQYYEEEERQRGNFPDRFSGHQFPNYSSELNVNALLLGDSALYLCASRFRDRGYGYTFGSGTRLTVV.